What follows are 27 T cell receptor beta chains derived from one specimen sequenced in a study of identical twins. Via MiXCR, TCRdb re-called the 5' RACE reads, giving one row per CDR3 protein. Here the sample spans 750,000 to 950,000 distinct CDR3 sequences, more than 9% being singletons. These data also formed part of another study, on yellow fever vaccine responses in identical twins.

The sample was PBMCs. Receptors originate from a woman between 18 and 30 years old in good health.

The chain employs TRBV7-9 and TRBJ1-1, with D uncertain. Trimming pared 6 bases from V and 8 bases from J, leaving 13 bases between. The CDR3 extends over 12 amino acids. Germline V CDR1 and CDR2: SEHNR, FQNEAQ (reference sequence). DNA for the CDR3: TGTGCCAGCAGGACGTCCGGGAACGAAGCTTTCTTT. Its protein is CASRTSGNEAFF.

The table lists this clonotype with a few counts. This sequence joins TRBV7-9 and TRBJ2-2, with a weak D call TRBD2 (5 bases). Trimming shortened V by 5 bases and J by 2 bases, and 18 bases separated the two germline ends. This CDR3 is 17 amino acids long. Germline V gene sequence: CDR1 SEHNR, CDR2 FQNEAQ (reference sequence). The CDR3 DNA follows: TGTGCCAGCAGCCCCCGGCCGGGGAATATTAACACCGGGGAGCTGTTTTTT. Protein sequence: CASSPRPGNINTGELFF.

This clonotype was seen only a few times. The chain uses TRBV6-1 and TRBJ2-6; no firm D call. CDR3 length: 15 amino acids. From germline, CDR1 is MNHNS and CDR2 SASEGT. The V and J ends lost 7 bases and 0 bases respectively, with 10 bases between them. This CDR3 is CASTRTISGANVLTF. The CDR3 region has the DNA TGTGCCAGCACCCGGACCATCTCTGGGGCCAACGTCCTGACTTTC.

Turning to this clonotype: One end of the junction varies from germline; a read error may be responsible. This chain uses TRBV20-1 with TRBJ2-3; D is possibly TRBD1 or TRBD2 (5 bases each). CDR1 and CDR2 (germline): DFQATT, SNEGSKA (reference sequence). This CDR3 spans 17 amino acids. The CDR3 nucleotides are TGCAGCGCTAGAGAGGGGCCCCGCCAACCTAGCACAGATACGCAGTATTTT. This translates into CSAREGPRQPSTDTQYF.

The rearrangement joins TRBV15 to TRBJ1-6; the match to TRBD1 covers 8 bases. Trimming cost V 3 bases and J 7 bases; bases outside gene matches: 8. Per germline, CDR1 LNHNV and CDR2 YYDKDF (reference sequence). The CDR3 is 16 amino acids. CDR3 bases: TGTGCCACCAGCAGTAAGACAGGGGCCAAAAATTCACCCCTCCACTTT. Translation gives CATSSKTGAKNSPLHF. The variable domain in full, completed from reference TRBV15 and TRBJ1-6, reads DAMVIQNPRYQVTQFGKPVTLSCSQTLNHNVMYWYQQKSSQAPKLLFHYYDKDFNNEADTPDNFQSRRPNTSFCFLDIRSPGLGDTAMYLCATSSKTGAKNSPLHFGNGTRLTVT.

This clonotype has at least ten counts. The CDR3 DNA reads TGTGCCAGTACAGGGGGCTCGAACACCGGGGAGCTGTTTTTT. This codes for CASTGGSNTGELFF. The chain recombines TRBV12-3 or TRBV12-4 with TRBJ2-2; 9 positions agree with TRBD1. J gave up 0 bases and V 9 bases, and 2 bases lay outside the gene matches. This CDR3 spans 14 amino acids.

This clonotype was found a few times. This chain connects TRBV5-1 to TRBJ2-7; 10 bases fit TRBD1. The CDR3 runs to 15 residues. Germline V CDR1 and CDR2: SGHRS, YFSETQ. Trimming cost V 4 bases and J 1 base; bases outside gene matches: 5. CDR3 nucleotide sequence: TGCGCCAGCAGCCTGGACAGGGGGGCGTCCTACGAGCAGTACTTC. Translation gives CASSLDRGASYEQYF.

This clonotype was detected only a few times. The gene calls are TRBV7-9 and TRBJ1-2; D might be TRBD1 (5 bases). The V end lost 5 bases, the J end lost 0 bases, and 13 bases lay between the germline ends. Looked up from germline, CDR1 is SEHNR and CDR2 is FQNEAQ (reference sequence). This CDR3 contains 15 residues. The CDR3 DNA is TGTGCCAGCAGCGTCCGGGACGGGGCTAACTATGGCTACACCTTC. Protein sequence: CASSVRDGANYGYTF.

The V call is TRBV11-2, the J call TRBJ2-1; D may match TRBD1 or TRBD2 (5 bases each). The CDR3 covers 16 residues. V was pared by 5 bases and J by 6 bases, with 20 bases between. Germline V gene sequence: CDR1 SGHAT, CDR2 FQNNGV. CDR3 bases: TGTGCCAGCAGCGCGCCCCGGGACCCACCCTCCAATGAGCAGTTCTTC. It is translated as CASSAPRDPPSNEQFF.

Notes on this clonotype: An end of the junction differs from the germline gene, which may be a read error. CDR3 sequence: CAISEPGQGIYYGCTF. Written as DNA, the CDR3 is TGTGCCATCAGTGAGCCCGGACAGGGGATATACTATGGCTGCACCTTC. The chain links TRBV10-3 to TRBJ1-2, with 9 bases matching TRBD1. This CDR3 contains 16 residues. The germline gives CDR1 ENHRY, CDR2 SYGVKD.

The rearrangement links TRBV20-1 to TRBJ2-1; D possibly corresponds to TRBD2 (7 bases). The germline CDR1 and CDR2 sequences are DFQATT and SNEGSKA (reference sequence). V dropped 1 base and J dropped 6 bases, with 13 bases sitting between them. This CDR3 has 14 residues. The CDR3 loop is CSARVWGGPNEQFF. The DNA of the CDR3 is TGCAGTGCTAGAGTGTGGGGGGGCCCCAATGAGCAGTTCTTC.

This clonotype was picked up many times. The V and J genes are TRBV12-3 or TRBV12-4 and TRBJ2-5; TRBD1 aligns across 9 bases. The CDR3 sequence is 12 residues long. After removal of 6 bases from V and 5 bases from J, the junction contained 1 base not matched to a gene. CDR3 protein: CASRTGGETQYF. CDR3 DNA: TGTGCCAGCAGAACAGGGGGCGAGACCCAGTACTTC.

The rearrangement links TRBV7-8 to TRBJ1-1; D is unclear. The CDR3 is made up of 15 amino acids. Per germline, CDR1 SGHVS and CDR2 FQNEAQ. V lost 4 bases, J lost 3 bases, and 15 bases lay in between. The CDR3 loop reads CASSYTGVVDTEAFF. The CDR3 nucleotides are TGTGCCAGCAGCTACACCGGGGTCGTGGACACTGAAGCTTTCTTT. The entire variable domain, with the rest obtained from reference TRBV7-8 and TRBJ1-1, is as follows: GAGVSQSPRYKVAKRGQDVALRCDPISGHVSLFWYQQALGQGPEFLTYFQNEAQLDKSGLPSDRFFAERPEGSVSTLKIQRTQQEDSAVYLCASSYTGVVDTEAFFGQGTRLTVV.

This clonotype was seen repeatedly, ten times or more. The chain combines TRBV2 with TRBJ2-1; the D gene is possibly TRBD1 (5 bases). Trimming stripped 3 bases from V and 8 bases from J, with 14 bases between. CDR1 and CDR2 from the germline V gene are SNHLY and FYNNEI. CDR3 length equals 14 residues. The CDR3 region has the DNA TGTGCCAGCAGTGAGGGCAGGGCTGTTGATGAGCAGTTCTTC. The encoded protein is CASSEGRAVDEQFF.

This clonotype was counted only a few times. The CDR3 nucleotides read TGCGCCAGCAGTGAGTCCATTACTAGCGGGAGACATGAGCAGTTCTTC. Its protein is CASSESITSGRHEQFF. The chain recombines TRBV10-1 with TRBJ2-1; 11 bases match TRBD2. V lost 0 bases, J lost 8 bases, and 6 bases stayed unmatched. The CDR3 contains 16 residues. Germline loops: CDR1 WNHNN, CDR2 SYGVQD (reference sequence).

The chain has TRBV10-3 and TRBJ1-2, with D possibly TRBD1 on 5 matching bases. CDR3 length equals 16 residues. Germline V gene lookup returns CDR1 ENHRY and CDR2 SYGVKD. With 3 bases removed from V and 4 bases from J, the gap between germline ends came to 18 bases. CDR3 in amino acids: CAISERGGTGAYGYTF. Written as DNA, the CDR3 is TGTGCCATCAGTGAACGCGGGGGAACAGGTGCCTATGGCTACACCTTC.

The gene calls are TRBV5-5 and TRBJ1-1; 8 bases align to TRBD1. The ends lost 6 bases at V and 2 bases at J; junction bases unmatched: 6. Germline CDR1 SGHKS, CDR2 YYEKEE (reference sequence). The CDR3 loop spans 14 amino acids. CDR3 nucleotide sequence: TGTGCCAGCATCCTGGGACAGGCAAACACTGAAGCTTTCTTT. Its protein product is CASILGQANTEAFF.

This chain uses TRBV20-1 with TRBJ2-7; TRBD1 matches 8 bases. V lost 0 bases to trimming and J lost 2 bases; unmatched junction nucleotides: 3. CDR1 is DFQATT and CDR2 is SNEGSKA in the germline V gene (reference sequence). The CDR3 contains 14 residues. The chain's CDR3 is CSARDGTGAYEQYV. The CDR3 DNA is TGCAGTGCTAGAGATGGGACAGGCGCCTACGAGCAGTACGTC.

The CDR3 sequence: CASSLRLAGLPNEQFF. CDR3 bases: TGCGCCAGCAGCCTCAGACTAGCGGGCTTGCCCAATGAGCAGTTCTTC. The J gene is TRBJ2-1, the V gene TRBV5-1; 10 bases line up with TRBD2. The CDR3 is made up of 16 amino acids. V was pared by 4 bases and J by 6 bases, with 10 bases of the junction left unmatched. CDR1 is SGHRS, CDR2 YFSETQ, per germline. Full variable domain (rest looked up from reference TRBV5-1 and TRBJ2-1): KAGVTQTPRYLIKTRGQQVTLSCSPISGHRSVSWYQQTPGQGLQFLFEYFSETQRNKGNFPGRFSGRQFSNSRSEMNVSTLELGDSALYLCASSLRLAGLPNEQFFGPGTRLTVL.

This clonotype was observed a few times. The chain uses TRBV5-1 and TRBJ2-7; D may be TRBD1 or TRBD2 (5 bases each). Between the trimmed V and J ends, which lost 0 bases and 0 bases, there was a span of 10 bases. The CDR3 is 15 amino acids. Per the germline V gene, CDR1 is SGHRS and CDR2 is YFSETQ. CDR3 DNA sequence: TGCGCCAGCAGCTTGGCTGGGACCACCTCCTACGAGCAGTACTTC. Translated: CASSLAGTTSYEQYF.

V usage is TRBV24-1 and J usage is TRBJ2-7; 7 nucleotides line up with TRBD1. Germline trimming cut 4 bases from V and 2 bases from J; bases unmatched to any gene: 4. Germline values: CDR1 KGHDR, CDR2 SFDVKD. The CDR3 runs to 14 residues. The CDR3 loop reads CATSDQGQPYEQYF. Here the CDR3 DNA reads TGTGCCACCAGTGACCAGGGACAGCCCTACGAGCAGTACTTC.

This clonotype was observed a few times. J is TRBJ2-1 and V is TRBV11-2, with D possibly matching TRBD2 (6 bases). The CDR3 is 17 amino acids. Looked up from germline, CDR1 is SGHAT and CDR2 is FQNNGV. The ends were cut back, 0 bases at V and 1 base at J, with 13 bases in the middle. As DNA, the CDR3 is TGTGCCAGCAGCTTAGATAGGAGGGTCCCGTCCTACAATGAGCAGTTCTTC. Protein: CASSLDRRVPSYNEQFF.

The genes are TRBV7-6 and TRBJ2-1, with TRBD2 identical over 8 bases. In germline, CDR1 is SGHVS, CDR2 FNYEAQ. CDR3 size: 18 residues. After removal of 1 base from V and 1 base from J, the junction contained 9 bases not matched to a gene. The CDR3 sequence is CASSLGSTGGASYNEQFF. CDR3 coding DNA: TGTGCCAGCAGCTTAGGATCGACGGGGGGGGCATCCTACAATGAGCAGTTCTTC.

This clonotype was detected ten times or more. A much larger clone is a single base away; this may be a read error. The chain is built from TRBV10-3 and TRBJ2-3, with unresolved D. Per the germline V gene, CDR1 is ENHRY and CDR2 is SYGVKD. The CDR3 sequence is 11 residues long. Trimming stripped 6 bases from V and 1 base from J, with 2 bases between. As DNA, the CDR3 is TGTGCCATCAGCCGCACAGATACGCAGTATTTT. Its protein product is CAISRTDTQYF.

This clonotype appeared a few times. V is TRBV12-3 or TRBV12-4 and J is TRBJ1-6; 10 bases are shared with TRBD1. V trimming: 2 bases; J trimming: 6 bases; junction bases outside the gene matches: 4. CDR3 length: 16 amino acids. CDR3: CASSLMTGGGNSPLHF. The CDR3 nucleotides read TGTGCCAGCAGTTTAATGACAGGGGGCGGTAATTCACCCCTCCACTTT.

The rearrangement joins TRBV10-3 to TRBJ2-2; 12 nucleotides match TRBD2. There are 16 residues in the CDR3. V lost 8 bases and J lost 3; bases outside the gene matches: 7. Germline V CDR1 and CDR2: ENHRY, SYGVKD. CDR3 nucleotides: TGTGCCATCCGCCTAGCGGGAGGGGGTGACACCGGGGAGCTGTTTTTT. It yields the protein CAIRLAGGGDTGELFF.

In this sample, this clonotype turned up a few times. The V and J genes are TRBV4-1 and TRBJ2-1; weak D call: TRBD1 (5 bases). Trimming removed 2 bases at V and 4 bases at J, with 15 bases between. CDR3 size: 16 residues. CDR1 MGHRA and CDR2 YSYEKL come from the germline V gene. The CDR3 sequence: CASSQPGHRSYNEQFF. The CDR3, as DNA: TGCGCCAGCAGCCAACCAGGACACCGAAGTTACAATGAGCAGTTCTTC.